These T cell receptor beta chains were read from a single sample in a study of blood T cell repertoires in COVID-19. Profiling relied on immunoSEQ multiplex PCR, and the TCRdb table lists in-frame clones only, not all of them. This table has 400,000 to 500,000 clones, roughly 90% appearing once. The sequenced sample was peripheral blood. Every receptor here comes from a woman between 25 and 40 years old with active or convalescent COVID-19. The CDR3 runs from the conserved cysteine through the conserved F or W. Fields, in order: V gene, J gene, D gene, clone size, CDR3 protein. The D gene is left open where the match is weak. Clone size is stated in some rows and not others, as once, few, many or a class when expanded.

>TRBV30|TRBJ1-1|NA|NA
CAWHQPGSEAFF
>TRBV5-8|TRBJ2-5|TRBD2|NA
CASSLASTSGGYQETQYF
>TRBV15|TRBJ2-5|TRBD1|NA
CATSADRAETQYF
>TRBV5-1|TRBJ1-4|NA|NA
CASSSQGLGEKLFF
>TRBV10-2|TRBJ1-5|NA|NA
CASSEQAGQPQHF
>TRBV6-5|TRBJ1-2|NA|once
CASNSGGESYGYTF
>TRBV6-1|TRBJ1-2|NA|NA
CASSDPFYGYTF
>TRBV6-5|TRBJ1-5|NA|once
CASRLERNQPQHF
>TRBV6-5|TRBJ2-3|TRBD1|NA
CASSTGGRGADTQYF
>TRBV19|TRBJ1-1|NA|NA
CASTLKGANTEAFF
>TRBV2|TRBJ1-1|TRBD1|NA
CASELDRQGNTEAFF
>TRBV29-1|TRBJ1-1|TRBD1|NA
CSVGQGATEAFF
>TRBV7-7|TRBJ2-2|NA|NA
CASSLAGGPSGELFF
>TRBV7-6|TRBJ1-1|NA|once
CASSAIIPRGTGNTEAFF
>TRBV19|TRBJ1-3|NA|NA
CASTKKTVGGNTIYF
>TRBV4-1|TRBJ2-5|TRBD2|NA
CASSQDPNGGAPETQYF
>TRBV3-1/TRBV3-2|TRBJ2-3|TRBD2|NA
CASSDVWASGRSTDTQYF
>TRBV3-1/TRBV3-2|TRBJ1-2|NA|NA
CASSRLDSPNYGYTF
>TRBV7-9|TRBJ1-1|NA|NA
CASSLVGRGYTEAFF
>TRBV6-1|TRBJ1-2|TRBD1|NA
CASSDPGSDRGGYGYTF
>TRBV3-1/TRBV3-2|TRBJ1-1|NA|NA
CASSPGRTEAFF
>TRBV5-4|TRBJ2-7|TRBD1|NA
CASSFGTDASEQYF
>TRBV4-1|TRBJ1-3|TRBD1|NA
CASSRRQGQGLEGNTIYF
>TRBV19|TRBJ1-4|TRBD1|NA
CASRDRGSANEKLFF
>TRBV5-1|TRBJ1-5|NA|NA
CASSRWGDGNQPQHF
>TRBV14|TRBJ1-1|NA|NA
CASSQRRRGRTEAFF
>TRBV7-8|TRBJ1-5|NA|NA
CASSLGRPHYDQPQHF
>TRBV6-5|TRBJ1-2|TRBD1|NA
CASSPGGTSYGYTF
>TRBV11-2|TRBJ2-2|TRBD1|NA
CASSRNRGQGGELFF
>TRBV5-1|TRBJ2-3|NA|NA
CASSWRASTDTQYF
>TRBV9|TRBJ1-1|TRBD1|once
CASSPGTGGTEAFF
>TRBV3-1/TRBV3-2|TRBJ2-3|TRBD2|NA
CASSQDLAGGGDTQYF
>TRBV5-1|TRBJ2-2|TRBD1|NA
CASSLARTGAGELFF
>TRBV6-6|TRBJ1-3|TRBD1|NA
CASSPRQGATSRNTIYF
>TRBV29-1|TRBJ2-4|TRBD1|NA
CSVLQGNIQYF
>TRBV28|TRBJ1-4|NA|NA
CASRPSLWRANEKLFF
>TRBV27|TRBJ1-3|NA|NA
CASSLSGSGNTIYF
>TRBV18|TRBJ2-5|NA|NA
CASSRNTKETQYF
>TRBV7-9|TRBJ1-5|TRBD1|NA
CASSRDRDNQPQHF
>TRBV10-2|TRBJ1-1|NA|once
CASVQIMNTEAFF
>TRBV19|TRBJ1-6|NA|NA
CASSIEVNSPLHF
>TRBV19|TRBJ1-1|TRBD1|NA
CASSNIRRGTENTEAFF